The rows below give T cell receptor beta chains drawn from one sample of a study of blood T cell repertoires in COVID-19. Assay used: immunoSEQ multiplex PCR; TCRdb lists only in-frame clones, some missing. The sample carries 65,000 or so clones, approximately 80% recorded once. The sequencing input was peripheral blood. These TCRs come from an older woman with acute or convalescent COVID-19. The conserved cysteine and the conserved F or W are not part of the CDR3 here.

cdr3_aa,j_call,v_call
ASSQANEQY,TRBJ2-7,TRBV14
ASRISGRARSTDTQY,TRBJ2-3,TRBV28
AWSPINRGGLMNTEAF,TRBJ1-1,TRBV30
ATSESGTGTDTQY,TRBJ2-3,TRBV24-1
ASSLRSGDSEAF,TRBJ1-1,TRBV5-1
ASSPGHPNTEAF,TRBJ1-1,TRBV18
ASSYHMTADGYEQY,TRBJ2-7,TRBV6-5
ASRSSGSYEQY,TRBJ2-7,TRBV28
ASSFGDSRSEPQH,TRBJ1-5,TRBV5-6
ASSYSNRGETQY,TRBJ2-5,TRBV6-5